This T cell receptor beta chain was observed in a study of blood T cell repertoires in COVID-19 (TCRdb year 2020). Notes on the research overall: Collaborator samples came from the United States, Italy and Spain and covered acute and convalescent phases of COVID-19. Where available, HLA class I and class II types were obtained from metadata supplied by the sample provider rather than from assay-based typing. The samples were drawn from the first 160 participants of the ongoing ImmuneRACE study and from 1,254 subjects provided by 6 global collaborators. The repertoires were released in a freely available public database meant as a resource for research on the immune response to SARS-CoV-2. A de-identified subject ID, COVID-19 status, age in years and sex were almost always included in the sample metadata. The prospective study material was composed of cDNA or gDNA derived from T cells, B-cell-depleted T cells, or PBMCs. The dataset comprised deeply sampled blood TCRbeta repertoires from subjects exposed to, actively infected with, or recovered from COVID-19.

Findings and caveats that apply to the study as a whole: How much clinical and demographic metadata was included differed by source and by participant, and the metadata was provided uncurated.

A note on this clone: This receptor's antigen is unknown. Base quality data are lacking; no much larger clone is found one base away.

TCRbeta CDR3 regions were amplified from genomic DNA by means of the immunoSEQ Assay, a bias-controlled multiplex PCR. On the study's bioinformatics: Within the assay, amplification of reference gene primers was used to estimate how many nucleated cells each sample contained. To quantify the absolute abundance of each unique TCRbeta CDR3 rearrangement, sequence reads were collapsed and filtered. For each sample, productive Simpson clonality was calculated as the square root of Simpson's diversity index across productive rearrangements. Entries here come from immuneACCESS through TCRdb and include only in-frame sequences with V and J called. Some clones fail to appear in such tables; in the studies checked, an unresolved V gene covers under half of the shortfall, and the cause of the remainder is unknown. V and J calls and clone size are as listed in that table; D and trimming were resolved from the DNA. Here the sample has around 370,000 clones; 88% occur a single time. Of the sample, 0.9% to 1.5% falls within the top ten clones.

Participants in the prospective study were enrolled through a virtual design, were aged roughly 18 to 100 years, and lived in some 24 United States geographic areas. In the prospective study, participants were assigned to cohorts based on the clinical history participants reported in a screening survey and a study questionnaire. ImmuneRACE Cohort 3 recovered participants were defined by two consecutive negative NP/OP PCR tests, healthcare professional clearance, or symptom resolution. In the prospective study, whole blood, serum and a nasopharyngeal or oropharyngeal swab were collected from each participant by mobile phlebotomists. Over a roughly 2-month period, participants in the prospective study had the option of providing additional blood draws and questionnaires. Prospective study blood samples were shipped either frozen or at room temperature before DNA extraction. The sample was PBMCs or T cells enriched from blood (not recorded which). This clonotype was obtained from a woman younger than 35 who had recovered from COVID-19.

The DNA sequence is as follows: TGTGCCAGCAGCGTAGGCGGCAGGGAAGAGACCCAGTACTTC. The translation is CASSVGGREETQYF. The rearrangement combines TRBV9 with TRBJ2-5; the best D guess is TRBD1, with 5 bases matching. There are 14 amino acids in the CDR3, from cysteine to phenylalanine inclusive. Here the CDR3 DNA is all that survives: 42 bases in frame from base 1. Sequences SGDLS (CDR1) and YYNGEE (CDR2) are obtained from the germline V gene. V and J lose 0 bases and 3 bases, and a span of 9 bases separates them.